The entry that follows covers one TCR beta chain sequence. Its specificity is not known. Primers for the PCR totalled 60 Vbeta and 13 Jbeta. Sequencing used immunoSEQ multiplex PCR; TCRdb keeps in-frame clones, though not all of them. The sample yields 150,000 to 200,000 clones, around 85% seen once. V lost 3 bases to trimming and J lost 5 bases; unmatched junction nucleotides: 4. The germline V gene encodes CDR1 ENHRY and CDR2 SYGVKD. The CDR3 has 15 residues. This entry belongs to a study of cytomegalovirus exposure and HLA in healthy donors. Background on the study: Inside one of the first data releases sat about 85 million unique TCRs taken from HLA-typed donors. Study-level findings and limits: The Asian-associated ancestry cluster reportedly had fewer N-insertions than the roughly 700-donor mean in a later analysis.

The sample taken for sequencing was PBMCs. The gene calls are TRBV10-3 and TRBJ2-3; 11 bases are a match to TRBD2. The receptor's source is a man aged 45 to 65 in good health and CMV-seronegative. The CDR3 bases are TGTGCCATCAGTGATAGCGGGGGGGATGTAGATACGCAGTATTTT. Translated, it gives CAISDSGGDVDTQYF.